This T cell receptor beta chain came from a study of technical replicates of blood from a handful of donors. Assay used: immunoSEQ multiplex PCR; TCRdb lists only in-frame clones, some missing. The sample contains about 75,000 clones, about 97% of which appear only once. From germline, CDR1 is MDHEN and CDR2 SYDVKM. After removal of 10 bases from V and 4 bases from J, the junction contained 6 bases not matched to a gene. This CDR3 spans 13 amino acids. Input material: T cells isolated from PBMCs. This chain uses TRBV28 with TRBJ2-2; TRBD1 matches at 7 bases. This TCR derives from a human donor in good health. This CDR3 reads CATRQGSTGELFF. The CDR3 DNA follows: TGTGCCACCCGACAGGGTAGCACCGGGGAGCTGTTTTTT.